Below are 30 T cell receptor beta chains sequenced from a single sample in a study of sequential checkpoint blockade in melanoma. Assay: immunoSEQ multiplex PCR; the TCRdb copy retains only in-frame clones and omits some. The sample shows 15,000 or so clones, roughly 70% of them seen only once. Treatment reported: randomized to nivolumab then ipilimumab (arm A) or the reverse (arm B). The sequencing here drew on CD8+ T cells sorted from blood (inferred from file names), taken from a patient given nivolumab and ipilimumab in sequence. The receptors originated from a human donor with melanoma.

This chain connects TRBV2 to TRBJ2-7, with TRBD2 matching 7 bases. Germline CDR1 SNHLY, CDR2 FYNNEI. This CDR3 region has 15 residues. The trim removed 7 bases at V and 3 bases at J, leaving 12 bases unmatched. CDR3 sequence reads: CASKLGSAGDYEQYF. Here the CDR3 DNA reads TGTGCCAGCAAACTCGGGTCGGCGGGGGACTACGAGCAGTACTTC.

V is TRBV4-1 and J is TRBJ1-5; D ambiguous. This CDR3 comprises 13 residues. CDR1 is MGHRA and CDR2 is YSYEKL in the germline V gene. Trimming removed 0 bases from V and 5 bases from J, with 5 bases in between. For the CDR3, the DNA is TGCGCCAGCAGCCAAGATTATTATCAGCCCCAGCATTTT. Protein sequence: CASSQDYYQPQHF.

The rearrangement joins TRBV27 to TRBJ2-3; D is perhaps TRBD1 (6 bases). V lost 6 bases to trimming and J lost 2 bases, with 18 bases between them. Germline lookup yields CDR1 MNHEY and CDR2 SMNVEV (reference sequence). The CDR3 totals 16 residues. DNA for the CDR3: TGTGCCAGCAGCACACAACGGACAGAGAACACAGATACGCAGTATTTT. Translated: CASSTQRTENTDTQYF.

The chain carries TRBV25-1 and TRBJ2-2; 8 positions agree with TRBD1. J was trimmed by 4 bases and V by 3 bases; bases with no gene match: 1. The CDR3 runs 14 residues. Per germline, CDR1 MGHDK and CDR2 SYGVNS. The CDR3 nucleotides read TGTGCCAGCAGTGACAGGGGGCGCACCGGGGAGCTGTTTTTT. This gives the protein CASSDRGRTGELFF.

The J gene is TRBJ1-5, the V gene TRBV9; the match to TRBD1 covers 11 bases. This CDR3 has 16 amino acids. Germline V gene sequence: CDR1 SGDLS, CDR2 YYNGEE. V was clipped by 3 bases and J by 7 bases; unmatched bases: 9. CDR3 amino acids: CASSAGTGGGPQPQHF. The CDR3 DNA reads as TGTGCCAGCAGCGCCGGGACAGGGGGGGGTCCCCAGCCCCAGCATTTT.

This sequence joins TRBV4-2 and TRBJ2-1, with TRBD2 matching over 9 bases. The V segment lost 4 bases and the J segment 8 bases; nucleotides outside the gene matches: 3. The CDR3 runs to 13 residues. Per germline, CDR1 LGHNA and CDR2 YNFKEQ. The chain's CDR3 is CASSPGLAHEQFF. The CDR3 coding sequence is TGTGCCAGCAGCCCTGGACTAGCGCATGAGCAGTTCTTC.

The CDR3 is CASRTGTAFEAFF. The DNA of the CDR3 is TGTGCCAGCAGGACCGGGACAGCTTTTGAAGCTTTCTTT. This rearrangement joins TRBV2 to TRBJ1-1; 7 bases agree with TRBD1. The ends lost 6 bases at V and 7 bases at J; junction bases unmatched: 8. CDR3 length: 13 amino acids. Germline V gene data show CDR1 as SNHLY and CDR2 as FYNNEI.

This clone was seen a few times. The chain carries TRBV27 and TRBJ1-2; 10 bases agree with TRBD1. V trimming: 5 bases; J trimming: 1 base; junction bases outside the gene matches: 16. In germline, CDR1 is MNHEY, CDR2 SMNVEV (reference sequence). The CDR3 runs 19 residues. The DNA for the CDR3 is TGTGCCAGCAGTCCAGCGCACCGGGACAGGGGTCTTCTTAACTATGGCTACACCTTC. Translated, it gives CASSPAHRDRGLLNYGYTF.

The sample holds a few counts of this clone. It is likely a read error: a sequence one base away is far more abundant. This same CDR3 is encoded by further DNA sequences in the sample. This CDR3 is CASSFDKTYGYTF. The DNA for the CDR3 is TGTGCCAGCAGCTTCGACAAGACCTATGGCTACACCTTC. The chain employs TRBV7-9 and TRBJ1-2; the D is unclear. Germline CDR1 is SEHNR and CDR2 is FQNEAQ (reference sequence). Deletions cut 3 bases from V and 4 bases from J, with 9 bases between. CDR3 size: 13 residues.

The chain is built from TRBV9 and TRBJ2-6; perhaps TRBD2 as D (7 bases). CDR1 is SGDLS, CDR2 YYNGEE, per germline. V was pared by 0 bases and J by 3 bases, with 13 bases between. The CDR3 sequence is 17 residues long. The chain's CDR3 is CASSVVAGALGANVLTF. DNA for the CDR3: TGTGCCAGCAGCGTAGTGGCGGGGGCACTTGGGGCCAACGTCCTGACTTTC.

This sequence joins TRBV4-1 and TRBJ1-1; TRBD1 is a possible D gene (6 bases). The CDR3 sequence is 15 residues long. Trimming took off 1 base at V and 6 bases at J, with 15 bases between the two ends. Germline-derived CDR1 and CDR2 are MGHRA and YSYEKL. The CDR3 region is CASSQAAGAQPEAFF. CDR3 bases: TGCGCCAGCAGCCAAGCTGCGGGGGCTCAGCCTGAAGCTTTCTTT.

This chain links TRBV4-1 with TRBJ1-1, with D possibly matching TRBD1 (6 bases). CDR1 and CDR2 (germline): MGHRA, YSYEKL. CDR3 length equals 14 residues. V was clipped by 2 bases and J by 5 bases, with 12 bases between them. CDR3 sequence (DNA): TGCGCCAGCAGCCAACGACAGGTGGAGACTGAAGCTTTCTTT. Translating it yields CASSQRQVETEAFF.

The V gene is TRBV5-6, the J gene TRBJ1-1; maybe TRBD1 (6 bases). Trimming removed 3 bases at V and 8 bases at J, with 14 bases between. Germline V CDR1 and CDR2: SGHDT, YYEEEE. CDR3 size: 13 residues. Here the CDR3 reads CASSSMGGPEAFF. Written as DNA, the CDR3 is TGTGCCAGCAGCTCCATGGGGGGGCCAGAAGCTTTCTTT.

This clone came up once. The chain is built from TRBV4-3 and TRBJ2-1, with TRBD1 matching 8 bases. V shed 8 bases, J shed 4 bases, and the junction held 10 bases outside the gene matches. CDR3 length equals 15 residues. Per the germline V gene, CDR1 is LGHNA and CDR2 is YSLEER. The CDR3 is CASGTDRGPYNEQFF. The CDR3 bases are TGCGCCAGCGGCACAGACAGGGGCCCGTACAATGAGCAGTTCTTC.

The J gene is TRBJ1-2, the V gene TRBV6-5, with TRBD1 matching over 9 bases. The CDR3 is 12 residues long. V lost 6 bases and J lost 8; bases outside the gene matches: 4. The germline V gene encodes CDR1 MNHEY and CDR2 SVGAGI. In DNA, the CDR3 is TGTGCCAGCAGGCGACAGGGGGAAGGCTACACCTTC. Protein sequence: CASRRQGEGYTF.

J is TRBJ1-1 and V is TRBV4-3; tentatively, D is TRBD1 (6 bases). The CDR3 consists of 14 residues. V was shortened by 3 bases and J by 3 bases, with 11 bases between the two germline ends. Germline V gene data show CDR1 as LGHNA and CDR2 as YSLEER. The CDR3 loop reads CASSHGTRDTEAFF. The CDR3 region has the DNA TGCGCCAGCAGCCACGGGACACGGGACACTGAAGCTTTCTTT.

The J gene is TRBJ1-3, the V gene TRBV10-1, with D perhaps matching TRBD1 (5 bases). In germline, CDR1 is WNHNN, CDR2 SYGVQD (reference sequence). V lost 3 bases and J 2 bases, leaving 8 bases between the germline ends. This CDR3 region has 14 residues. The CDR3 nucleotides read TGCGCCAGCAGTGAAGACAGTACTGGAAACACCATATATTTT. Its translation is CASSEDSTGNTIYF.

V gene TRBV19 combines with J gene TRBJ1-5, with D possibly being TRBD1 (5 bases). Deletions cut 5 bases from V and 4 bases from J, with 15 bases between. CDR3 size: 15 residues. Germline-derived CDR1 and CDR2 are LNHDA and SQIVND (reference sequence). DNA of the CDR3: TGTGCCAGTAGTTCCTGGGGCGGGGGGAATCAGCCCCAGCATTTT. Translated, it gives CASSSWGGGNQPQHF.

The rearrangement joins TRBV5-5 to TRBJ1-1; possible D gene TRBD1, 5 bases. Germline V gene lookup returns CDR1 SGHKS and CDR2 YYEKEE (reference sequence). The CDR3 totals 13 residues. The V gene lost 0 bases and the J gene lost 8 bases, with 11 bases spanning the gap. This CDR3 is CASSLEVDREAFF. The CDR3 nucleotides are TGTGCCAGCAGCTTGGAGGTTGACAGAGAAGCTTTCTTT.

This sequence joins TRBV6-1 and TRBJ2-7; 8 nucleotides agree with TRBD1. The CDR3 spans 13 residues. V trimming: 8 bases; J trimming: 0 bases; junction bases outside the gene matches: 3. Germline CDR1 and CDR2: MNHNS and SASEGT. As DNA, the CDR3 is TGTGCCAGCCGGGACAGGCCCTCCTACGAGCAGTACGTC. Translated, it gives CASRDRPSYEQYV.

The J gene is TRBJ1-6, the V gene TRBV4-3, with D unresolved. V was trimmed by 0 bases and J by 7 bases, leaving 10 bases between them. The CDR3 is 15 residues long. Germline V gene sequence: CDR1 LGHNA, CDR2 YSLEER. The CDR3, as DNA: TGCGCCAGCAGCCAAGATCGAGGTCAGAATTCACCCCTCCACTTT. Encoded protein: CASSQDRGQNSPLHF.

The rearrangement joins TRBV19 to TRBJ2-7; 7 nucleotides agree with TRBD1. This CDR3 region has 13 residues. Germline V gene sequence: CDR1 LNHDA, CDR2 SQIVND (reference sequence). Trimming removed 5 bases from V and 6 bases from J; junction bases left unmatched: 7. CDR3 in amino acids: CASSWNRGGEQYV. CDR3 nucleotide sequence: TGTGCCAGTAGTTGGAACAGGGGTGGCGAGCAGTACGTC.

Concerning this clone itself: The germline gene is not matched at one end of the junction; a read error may be the cause. The chain employs TRBV4-1 and TRBJ1-2; maybe TRBD1 (6 bases). CDR1 is MGHRA and CDR2 is YSYEKL in the germline V gene. The CDR3 runs 15 residues. The CDR3 DNA reads TGCGCCAGCGGCCAAGCCCCAGGGGCTAACTATGGCTACACCTTC. Its translation is CASGQAPGANYGYTF.

CDR3: CASSSTGGNEAFF. The CDR3 bases are TGCGCCAGCAGCTCTACCGGGGGGAACGAGGCTTTCTTT. The chain employs TRBV4-1 and TRBJ1-1, with TRBD1 as a possible D gene (5 bases). The CDR3 runs to 13 residues. V was pared by 5 bases and J by 11 bases, with 18 bases between. The germline V gene has CDR1 MGHRA and CDR2 YSYEKL.

The chain uses TRBV11-2 and TRBJ2-5; TRBD2 aligns across 9 bases. Germline CDR1 is SGHAT and CDR2 is FQNNGV. V dropped 3 bases and J dropped 1; count of bases not matched to a gene: 6. This CDR3 has 16 amino acids. In nucleotides, the CDR3 is TGTGCCAGCAGCTTCCCAGCGGGGGGCTTCCAAGAGACCCAGTACTTC. This sequence encodes CASSFPAGGFQETQYF.

The chain is built from TRBV19 and TRBJ2-3; 7 bases match TRBD1. Germline trimming cut 0 bases from V and 6 bases from J; bases unmatched to any gene: 12. Germline lookup yields CDR1 LNHDA and CDR2 SQIVND (reference sequence). This CDR3 spans 17 amino acids. The CDR3 reads CASSIDFNPTGVDTQYF. CDR3 bases: TGTGCCAGTAGTATAGATTTTAACCCCACAGGGGTGGATACGCAGTATTTT.

CDR3 protein: CASSESGGRRTEAFF. CDR3 bases: TGCGCCAGCAGTGAGTCGGGGGGGAGAAGAACTGAAGCTTTCTTT. The chain is built from TRBV10-2 and TRBJ1-1, with D tentatively TRBD1 (5 bases). CDR3 length: 15 residues. V lost 0 bases and J 5 bases, leaving 13 bases between the germline ends. The V gene's germline CDR1 is WSHSY and CDR2 SAAADI.

The chain combines TRBV14 with TRBJ1-2, with unresolved D. The V end lost 0 bases, the J end lost 4 bases, and 6 bases lay between the germline ends. CDR1 is SGHDN and CDR2 is FVKESK in the germline V gene. This CDR3 spans 13 amino acids. CDR3 in DNA: TGTGCCAGCAGCCAAGAACGGTCCTATGGCTACACCTTC. This gives the protein CASSQERSYGYTF.

This clone was observed a few times. The V and J genes are TRBV2 and TRBJ1-1; TRBD1 is a possible D gene (6 bases). CDR3 length: 14 residues. The germline V gene encodes CDR1 SNHLY and CDR2 FYNNEI. Between the trimmed V and J ends, which lost 6 bases and 5 bases, there was a span of 16 bases. CDR3 coding DNA: TGTGCCAGCAGCTTGCGGGGGGCCGAAACTGAAGCTTTCTTT. Amino acid sequence: CASSLRGAETEAFF.

This sequence joins TRBV25-1 and TRBJ1-2, with unresolved D. V lost 3 bases, J lost 4 bases, and 6 bases lay in between. This CDR3 region has 12 residues. Germline-derived CDR1 and CDR2 are MGHDK and SYGVNS. The CDR3, as DNA: TGTGCCAGCAGTGACCCTATCTATGGCTACACCTTC. Amino acid sequence: CASSDPIYGYTF.